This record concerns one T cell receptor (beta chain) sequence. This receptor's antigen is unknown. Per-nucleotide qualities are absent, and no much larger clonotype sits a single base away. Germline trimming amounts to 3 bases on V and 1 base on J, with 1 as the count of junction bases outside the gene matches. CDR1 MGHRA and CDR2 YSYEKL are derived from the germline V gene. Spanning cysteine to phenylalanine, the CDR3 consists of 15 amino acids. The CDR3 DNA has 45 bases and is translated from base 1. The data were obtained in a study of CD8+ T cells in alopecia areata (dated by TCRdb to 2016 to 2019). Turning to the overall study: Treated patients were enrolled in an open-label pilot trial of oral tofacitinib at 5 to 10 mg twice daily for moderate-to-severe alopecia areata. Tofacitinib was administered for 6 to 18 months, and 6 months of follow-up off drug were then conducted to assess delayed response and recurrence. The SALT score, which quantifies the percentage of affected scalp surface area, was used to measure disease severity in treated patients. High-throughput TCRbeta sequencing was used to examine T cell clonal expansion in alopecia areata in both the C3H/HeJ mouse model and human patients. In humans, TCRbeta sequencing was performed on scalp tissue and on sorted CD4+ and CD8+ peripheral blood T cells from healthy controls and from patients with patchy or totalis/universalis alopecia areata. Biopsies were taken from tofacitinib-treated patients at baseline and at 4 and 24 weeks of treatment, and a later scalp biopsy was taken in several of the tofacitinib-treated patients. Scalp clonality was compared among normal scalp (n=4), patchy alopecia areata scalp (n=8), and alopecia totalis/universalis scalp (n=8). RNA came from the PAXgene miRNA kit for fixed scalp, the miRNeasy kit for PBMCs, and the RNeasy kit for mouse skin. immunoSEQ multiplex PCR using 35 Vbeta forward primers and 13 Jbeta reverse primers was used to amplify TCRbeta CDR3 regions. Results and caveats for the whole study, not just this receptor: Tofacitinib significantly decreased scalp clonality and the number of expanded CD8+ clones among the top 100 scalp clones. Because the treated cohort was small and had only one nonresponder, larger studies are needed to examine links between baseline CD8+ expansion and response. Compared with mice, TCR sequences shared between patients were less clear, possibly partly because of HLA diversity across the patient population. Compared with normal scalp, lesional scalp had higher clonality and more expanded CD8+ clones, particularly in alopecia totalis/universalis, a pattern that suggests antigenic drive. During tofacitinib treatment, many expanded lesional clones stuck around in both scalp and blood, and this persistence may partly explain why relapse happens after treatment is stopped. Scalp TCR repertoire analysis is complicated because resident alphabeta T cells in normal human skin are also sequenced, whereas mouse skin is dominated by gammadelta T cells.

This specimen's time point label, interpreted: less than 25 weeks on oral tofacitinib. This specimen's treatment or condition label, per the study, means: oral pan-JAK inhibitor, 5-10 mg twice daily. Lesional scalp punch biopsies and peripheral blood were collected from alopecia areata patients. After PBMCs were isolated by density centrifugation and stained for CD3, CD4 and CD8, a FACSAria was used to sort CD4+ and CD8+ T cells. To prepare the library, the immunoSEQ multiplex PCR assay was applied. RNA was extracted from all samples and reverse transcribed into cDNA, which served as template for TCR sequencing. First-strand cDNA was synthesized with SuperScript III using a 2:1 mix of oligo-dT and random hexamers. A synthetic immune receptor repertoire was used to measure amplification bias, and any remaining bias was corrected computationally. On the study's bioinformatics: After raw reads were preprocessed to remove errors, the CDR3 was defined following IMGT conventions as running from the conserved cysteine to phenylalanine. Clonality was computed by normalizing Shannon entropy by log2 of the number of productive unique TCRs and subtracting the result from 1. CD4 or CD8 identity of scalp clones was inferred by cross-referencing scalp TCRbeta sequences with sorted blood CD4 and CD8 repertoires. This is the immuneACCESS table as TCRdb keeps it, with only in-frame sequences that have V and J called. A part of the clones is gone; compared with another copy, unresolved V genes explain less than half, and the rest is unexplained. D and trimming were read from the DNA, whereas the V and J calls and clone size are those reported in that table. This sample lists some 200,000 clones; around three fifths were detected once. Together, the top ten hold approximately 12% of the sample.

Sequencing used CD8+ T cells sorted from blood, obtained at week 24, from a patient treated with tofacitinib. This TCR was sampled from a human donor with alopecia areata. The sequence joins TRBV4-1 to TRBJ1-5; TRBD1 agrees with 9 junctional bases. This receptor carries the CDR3 CASSQGQGSNQPQHF. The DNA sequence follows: TGCGCCAGCAGCCAGGGACAGGGAAGCAATCAGCCCCAGCATTTT.